This TCR beta chain was profiled in a study of identical twins. V was shortened by 3 bases and J by 0 bases, with 13 bases between the two germline ends. Per germline, CDR1 MDHEN and CDR2 SYDVKM. The CDR3 is 16 amino acids. Note on this clonotype: Its matching antigen is unknown.

A universal primer site was added by template switching, and unique molecular identifiers were carried by the cDNA. TCRdb reprocessed the 5' RACE reads via MiXCR and lists one record per CDR3 protein. The table records hundreds of thousands of distinct CDR3 sequences, around 24% of them present only once. Overall study findings and caveats: Zero-insertion analyses were open to partial confounding by invariant MAIT and iNKT cells.

These data also formed part of another study, on yellow fever vaccine responses in identical twins.

The chain is built from TRBV28 and TRBJ2-3, with no clear D. Sample: CD4+ T cells sorted from blood. The source is a woman aged 18-29 years in good health. The CDR3 sequence is CASSFLGKSSTDTQYF. The CDR3 DNA reads TGTGCCAGCAGTTTCCTGGGGAAATCTAGCACAGATACGCAGTATTTT.